Below, 12 T cell receptor beta chains from the same sample are listed, as sequenced in a study of cytomegalovirus exposure and HLA in healthy donors. In the PCR, 60 Vbeta and 13 Jbeta primers were used. The table came from immunoSEQ multiplex PCR; TCRdb's copy has only in-frame clones and leaves some out. The sample contains some 55,000 clones, about 79% of which appear only once. The sequenced sample consisted of PBMCs. The receptors were gathered from a man in his forties or fifties in good health and CMV-seronegative.

This chain joins TRBV9 and TRBJ1-1; D unresolved. V lost 0 bases, J lost 1 base, and 10 bases lay in between. The CDR3 spans 15 residues. The germline CDR1 and CDR2 sequences are SGDLS and YYNGEE. The CDR3 DNA reads TGTGCCAGCAGCGTAGGGGTACAGCCGAACACTGAAGCTTTCTTT. This translates into CASSVGVQPNTEAFF.

The genes are TRBV11-3 and TRBJ2-7, with 9 positions matching TRBD1. This CDR3 has 15 residues. The germline gives CDR1 SGHNT, CDR2 YENEEA. V dropped 4 bases and J dropped 3; count of bases not matched to a gene: 7. In DNA form, the CDR3 reads TGTGCCAGCAGCTCGGGACAGGGTTTGGACTACGAGCAGTACTTC. It is translated as CASSSGQGLDYEQYF.

The chain couples TRBV27 to TRBJ1-4; 8 bases are shared with TRBD1. The germline gives CDR1 MNHEY, CDR2 SMNVEV (reference sequence). V lost 4 bases and J lost 1; bases outside the gene matches: 5. The length of the CDR3 is 16 residues. The CDR3 loop reads CASSWTGRLTNEKLFF. The CDR3 DNA reads as TGTGCCAGCAGTTGGACAGGGCGGCTAACTAATGAAAAACTGTTTTTT.

The chain recombines TRBV9 with TRBJ1-1; no firm D call. Trimming stripped 1 base from V and 3 bases from J, with 13 bases between. CDR3 size: 15 residues. In germline, CDR1 is SGDLS, CDR2 YYNGEE. CDR3 in DNA: TGTGCCAGCAGCGTAAGCGGGGAACTCTACACTGAAGCTTTCTTT. It yields the protein CASSVSGELYTEAFF.

This clone occurred once. The chain uses TRBV10-3 and TRBJ2-3; 11 nucleotides line up with TRBD1. Germline V gene lookup returns CDR1 ENHRY and CDR2 SYGVKD. After removal of 5 bases from V and 2 bases from J, the junction contained 12 bases not matched to a gene. The length of the CDR3 is 18 residues. CDR3 in DNA: TGTGCCATCAGTCGGGACCTAGCGGGACAGGGGGTCACAGATACGCAGTATTTT. It yields the protein CAISRDLAGQGVTDTQYF.

This sequence joins TRBV4-3 and TRBJ1-3; 7 bases map to TRBD1. CDR1 and CDR2 (germline): LGHNA, YSLEER. The CDR3 covers 17 residues. The junction had 6 bases not matched to a gene; V was cut back by 0 bases and J by 1 base. The CDR3 nucleotides read TGCGCCAGCAGCCAAGACCCGACAGGGTTGTCTGGAAACACCATATATTTT. Translated: CASSQDPTGLSGNTIYF.

This clone was seen just once. This sequence joins TRBV6-1 and TRBJ2-2; unclear D gene. CDR1 and CDR2 (germline): MNHNS, SASEGT. The CDR3 consists of 13 residues. Trimming took off 5 bases at V and 2 bases at J, with 6 bases between the two ends. The CDR3 loop reads CASSPHNTGELFF. The CDR3 nucleotides are TGTGCCAGCAGTCCCCATAACACCGGGGAGCTGTTTTTT.

The chain combines TRBV7-9 with TRBJ1-5, with D uncertain. V was clipped by 5 bases and J by 6 bases, with 14 bases between them. The CDR3 is made up of 14 amino acids. Germline V gives CDR1 SEHNR, CDR2 FQNEAQ (reference sequence). The CDR3 DNA is TGTGCCAGCAGCCCGGGGTATGGGTTTCAGCCCCAGCATTTT. Its protein product is CASSPGYGFQPQHF.

The chain couples TRBV2 to TRBJ2-3; the match to TRBD2 covers 9 bases. The J segment lost 2 bases and the V segment lost 6 bases, leaving 12 bases of the junction unmatched. The germline gives CDR1 SNHLY, CDR2 FYNNEI. The CDR3 totals 17 residues. The CDR3 loop reads CASSQRLASGTTDTQYF. The CDR3 DNA reads TGTGCCAGCAGCCAACGCTTGGCTAGCGGGACCACAGATACGCAGTATTTT.

V and J are TRBV5-1 and TRBJ2-7, with 9 bases fitting TRBD1. Germline CDR1 and CDR2: SGHRS and YFSETQ. V lost 3 bases and J lost 5; bases outside the gene matches: 9. The CDR3 is 15 amino acids. The CDR3 sequence is CASSSTGTGTHEQYF. As DNA, the CDR3 is TGCGCCAGCAGCTCTACCGGGACAGGGACCCACGAGCAGTACTTC. The variable domain in full, completed from reference TRBV5-1 and TRBJ2-7, reads KAGVTQTPRYLIKTRGQQVTLSCSPISGHRSVSWYQQTPGQGLQFLFEYFSETQRNKGNFPGRFSGRQFSNSRSEMNVSTLELGDSALYLCASSSTGTGTHEQYFGPGTRLTVT.

The J gene is TRBJ2-7, the V gene TRBV7-7; a weak D match, TRBD1 (6 bases). Germline V lookup: CDR1 SSHAT, CDR2 FNYEAQ (reference sequence). CDR3 length equals 15 residues. Trimming removed 0 bases at V and 0 bases at J, with 9 bases between. In DNA, the CDR3 is TGTGCCAGCAGCTTAGCTCTGGACAGCTCCTACGAGCAGTACTTC. This encodes CASSLALDSSYEQYF.

This CDR3 is CASSLGPVANTGELFF. The CDR3 DNA is TGTGCCAGCAGCTTAGGTCCGGTCGCGAACACCGGGGAGCTGTTTTTT. The J gene is TRBJ2-2, the V gene TRBV11-3, with D hard to call. The V and J ends lost 1 base and 0 bases respectively, with 9 bases between them. There are 16 residues in the CDR3. The germline V gene encodes CDR1 SGHNT and CDR2 YENEEA. The full variable domain, rest sourced from reference TRBV11-3 and TRBJ2-2, is EAGVVQSPRYKIIEKKQPVAFWCNPISGHNTLYWYLQNLGQGPELLIRYENEEAVDDSQLPKDRFSAERLKGVDSTLKIQPAELGDSAVYLCASSLGPVANTGELFFGEGSRLTVL.